This is a list of T cell receptor beta chains from one sample in a study of blood T cell repertoires in COVID-19. TCRdb keeps only in-frame clones here, not all; method: immunoSEQ multiplex PCR. The data contain approximately 300,000 clones, 85% to 90% of them singletons. Sample: PBMCs or T cells enriched from blood (not recorded which). The receptors come from a woman under 30 who had recovered from COVID-19. Both conserved end residues are part of each CDR3. D genes are given only for firm matches. Clone sizes are given selectively: once, few, many, or a class where the clone is expanded.

J	size	D	V	CDR3	DNA
TRBJ2-3	NA	TRBD2	TRBV11-2	CASSRIAGVGTDTQYF	TGTGCCAGCAGCCGTATAGCGGGAGTGGGCACAGATACGCAGTATTTT
TRBJ2-7	NA	NA	TRBV29-1	CSVESGYEQYF	TGCAGCGTTGAGTCGGGGTACGAGCAGTACTTC
TRBJ2-1	NA	NA	TRBV12-2	CASRLDEREGNYNEQFF	TGTGCAAGTCGCTTAGATGAGCGGGAGGGTAACTACAATGAGCAGTTCTTC
TRBJ2-5	NA	NA	TRBV28	CASSFRRGYQETQYF	TGTGCCAGCAGTTTTCGGAGGGGCTACCAAGAGACCCAGTACTTC
TRBJ2-1	NA	NA	TRBV5-1	CASSPGTEDSYNEQFF	TGCGCCAGCAGCCCCGGGACTGAGGACTCCTACAATGAGCAGTTCTTC
TRBJ2-7	once	TRBD1	TRBV28	CASRQGSYEQYF	TGTGCCAGCAGACAGGGGAGCTACGAGCAGTACTTC
TRBJ1-2	NA	NA	TRBV28	CASSLVAGRGFNYGYTF	TGTGCCAGCAGTTTGGTGGCAGGAAGGGGCTTCAACTATGGCTACACCTTC
TRBJ2-7	NA	NA	TRBV5-4	CASSLSSYEQYF	TGTGCCAGCAGCCTAAGCTCCTACGAGCAGTACTTC
TRBJ2-6	NA	NA	TRBV7-9	CASSQAPSGANVLTF	TGTGCCAGCAGCCAGGCCCCCTCTGGGGCCAACGTCCTGACTTTC
TRBJ1-1	NA	TRBD1	TRBV6-5	CASAGQGETEAFF	TGTGCCAGCGCTGGACAGGGAGAAACTGAAGCTTTCTTT
TRBJ1-1	NA	NA	TRBV6-4	CASSDGGENTEAFF	TGTGCCAGCAGCGACGGAGGGGAAAACACTGAAGCTTTCTTT
TRBJ2-2	NA	NA	TRBV7-6	CASSLPLVGGENTGELFF	TGTGCCAGCAGCCTACCATTAGTAGGAGGCGAGAACACCGGGGAGCTGTTTTTT
TRBJ1-2	NA	TRBD1	TRBV9	CASSVGVEGDRAGYTF	TGTGCCAGCAGCGTAGGGGTAGAGGGGGACAGGGCTGGCTACACCTTC
TRBJ1-2	NA	TRBD1	TRBV19	CASGTAFNYGYTF	TGTGCCAGCGGGACAGCGTTTAACTATGGCTACACCTTC
TRBJ2-1	NA	TRBD1	TRBV24-1	CATSPGQGTYNEQFF	TGTGCCACCAGTCCGGGACAGGGGACCTACAATGAGCAGTTCTTC
TRBJ1-2	NA	TRBD1	TRBV6-5	CASGEGQGAGYTF	TGTGCCAGCGGAGAGGGACAGGGGGCGGGCTACACCTTC
TRBJ2-3	NA	NA	TRBV15	CATSRGLSDTQYF	TGTGCCACCAGCAGAGGACTTTCAGATACGCAGTATTTT
TRBJ2-7	NA	NA	TRBV5-4	CASSLGDSTYEQYF	TGTGCCAGCAGCTTGGGCGACAGCACCTACGAGCAGTACTTC
TRBJ1-3	NA	NA	TRBV7-9	CASSLGQTGNTIYF	TGTGCCAGCAGCTTAGGGCAGACTGGAAACACCATATATTTT
TRBJ2-5	NA	TRBD1	TRBV6-5	CASRKQGIETQYF	TGTGCCAGCAGAAAACAGGGGATTGAGACCCAGTACTTC
TRBJ1-1	NA	TRBD1	TRBV28	CASSFQGAKGGEAFF	TGTGCCAGCAGTTTCCAGGGGGCGAAGGGGGGTGAAGCTTTCTTT
TRBJ1-5	NA	NA	TRBV6-9	CASSYGRLDQPQHF	TGTGCCAGCAGTTATGGGAGGTTAGATCAGCCCCAGCATTTT
TRBJ2-1	NA	TRBD2	TRBV11-2	CASSRGLAGFNEQFF	TGTGCCAGCAGCCGCGGACTAGCGGGGTTCAATGAGCAGTTCTTC
TRBJ1-5	NA	NA	TRBV7-2	CASSQGLVSNQPQHF	TGTGCCAGCAGTCAGGGTTTAGTGAGCAATCAGCCCCAGCATTTT
TRBJ1-2	NA	NA	TRBV5-1	CASSLVGGNYGYTF	TGCGCCAGCAGCTTGGTAGGGGGTAACTATGGCTACACCTTC
TRBJ1-2	few	NA	TRBV5-5	CASSLASKGGDGYTF	TGTGCCAGCAGCTTGGCCTCTAAAGGCGGGGATGGCTACACCTTC
TRBJ2-7	NA	TRBD1	TRBV4-1	CASSFQDRGAYEQYF	TGCGCCAGCAGCTTTCAGGACAGGGGCGCCTACGAGCAGTACTTC
TRBJ2-5	NA	NA	TRBV13	CASSLIRGGQETQYF	TGTGCCAGCAGCTTGATACGAGGGGGTCAAGAGACCCAGTACTTC
TRBJ1-1	NA	TRBD1	TRBV13	CASSSYGTGPMTLNTEAFF	TGTGCCAGCAGCTCCTACGGGACAGGGCCTATGACTCTGAACACTGAAGCTTTCTTT
TRBJ2-2	NA	NA	TRBV28	CASSSPPTVTGELFF	TGTGCCAGCAGTTCACCCCCGACAGTCACCGGGGAGCTGTTTTTT
TRBJ2-3	NA	NA	TRBV30	CAWSVLAGSATDTQYF	TGTGCCTGGAGTGTACTCGCGGGGTCTGCCACAGATACGCAGTATTTT
TRBJ1-4	NA	NA	TRBV18	CASSPTGRPTGSKEKLFF	TGTGCCAGCTCGCCGACAGGACGCCCGACGGGGAGTAAGGAAAAACTGTTTTTT
TRBJ2-5	NA	TRBD2	TRBV2	CASSTDSGGSETQYF	TGTGCCAGCAGCACGGATAGCGGGGGGAGCGAGACCCAGTACTTC
TRBJ1-1	NA	NA	TRBV19	CASSIRRGGDTMNTEAFF	TGTGCCAGTAGTATAAGGCGTGGAGGGGATACCATGAACACTGAAGCTTTCTTT
TRBJ1-5	NA	TRBD1	TRBV2	CASSEGLGTGLGQPQHF	TGTGCCAGCAGTGAAGGTCTTGGGACAGGGCTCGGTCAGCCCCAGCATTTT
TRBJ2-7	NA	TRBD2	TRBV7-3	CASSPQGGGAYEQYF	TGTGCCAGCAGCCCACAGGGCGGGGGGGCCTACGAGCAGTACTTC
TRBJ2-2	NA	TRBD2	TRBV9	CASSFLGGAGTGELFF	TGTGCCAGCAGCTTCCTCGGGGGGGCCGGCACCGGGGAGCTGTTTTTT
TRBJ2-6	NA	TRBD2	TRBV4-1	CASSQAGGSGANVLTF	TGCGCCAGCAGCCAAGCGGGGGGCTCTGGGGCCAACGTCCTGACTTTC
TRBJ2-1	NA	TRBD2	TRBV19	CASSIGFRTSGRPSSNEQFF	TGTGCCAGTAGTATAGGGTTCAGGACTAGCGGGAGACCCTCCTCCAATGAGCAGTTCTTC
TRBJ2-5	once	TRBD2	TRBV5-1	CASSPAPSGGPRWETQYF	TGCGCCAGCAGCCCAGCCCCTAGCGGGGGCCCCCGGTGGGAGACCCAGTACTTC
TRBJ1-2	NA	NA	TRBV5-1	CASSLDGDQGGYTF	TGCGCCAGCAGCTTGGACGGGGATCAAGGAGGCTACACCTTC
TRBJ1-2	NA	TRBD1	TRBV7-9	CASSLVQGYYGYTF	TGTGCCAGCAGCTTAGTACAGGGGTACTATGGCTACACCTTC
TRBJ1-2	few	NA	TRBV15	CATSSGGGANYGYTF	TGTGCCACCAGCAGCGGGGGAGGGGCTAATTATGGCTACACCTTC
TRBJ1-1	once	TRBD1	TRBV4-1	CASSQGRRTGNTEAFF	TGCGCCAGCAGCCAAGGGCGAAGGACAGGGAACACTGAAGCTTTCTTT
TRBJ2-5	NA	TRBD1	TRBV10-3	CAISESTGGYETQYF	TGTGCCATCAGTGAGTCGACAGGGGGTTATGAGACCCAGTACTTC
TRBJ1-2	NA	NA	TRBV30	CAWRSGMEGYTF	TGTGCCTGGAGGTCGGGGATGGAAGGCTACACCTTC
TRBJ1-5	few	NA	TRBV3-1/TRBV3-2	CASSQRGQPQHF	TGTGCCAGCAGCCAGCGGGGACAGCCCCAGCATTTT
TRBJ1-3	NA	NA	TRBV28	CASSSIGQSGNTIYF	TGTGCCAGCAGTTCCATAGGACAGTCTGGAAACACCATATATTTT
TRBJ1-2	NA	TRBD1	TRBV6-5	CASRNIQGAYGGYTF	TGTGCCAGCAGGAACATACAGGGGGCGTATGGTGGCTACACCTTC
TRBJ2-2	NA	TRBD2	TRBV5-5	CASSFRTSGSTGELFF	TGTGCCAGCAGCTTCCGGACTAGCGGGAGTACCGGGGAGCTGTTTTTT
TRBJ1-6	NA	NA	TRBV5-6	CASSFLESPLHF	TGTGCCAGCAGCTTCCTGGAGTCACCCCTCCACTTT
TRBJ2-1	NA	NA	TRBV19	CASSPVLGGRRYNEQFF	TGTGCCAGTAGTCCAGTCCTTGGCGGGCGCCGCTACAATGAGCAGTTCTTC